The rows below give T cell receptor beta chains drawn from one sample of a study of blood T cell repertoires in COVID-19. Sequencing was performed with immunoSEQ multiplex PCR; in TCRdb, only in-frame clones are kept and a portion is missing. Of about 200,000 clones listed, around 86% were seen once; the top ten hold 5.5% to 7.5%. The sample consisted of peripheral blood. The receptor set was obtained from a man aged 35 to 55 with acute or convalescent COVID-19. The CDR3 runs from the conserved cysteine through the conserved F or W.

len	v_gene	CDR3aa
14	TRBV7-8	CASSVLRVNTEAFF
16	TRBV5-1	CASSPTTGALQNIQYF
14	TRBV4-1	CASSQGDYTGELFF
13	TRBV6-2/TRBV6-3	CASSYHTGYEQYF
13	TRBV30	CAWETGRGLRAFF
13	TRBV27	CASSTGALYEQYF
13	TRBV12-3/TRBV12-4	CASSSQGVTGYTF
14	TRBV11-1	CASSPGTGDGELFF
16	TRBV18	CASSPRADRGGHIQYF
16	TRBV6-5	CASSYGSGPGGGEAFF
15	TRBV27	CASRTGTGALNEQFF
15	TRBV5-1	CASSRTVLAKNIQYF
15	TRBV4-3	CASSLLGTNTDTQYF
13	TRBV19	CASGRVWNTEAFF
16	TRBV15	CATSRGGTGVVQPQHF
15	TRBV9	CASSRTSGSSYEQYF
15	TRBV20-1	CSASRTGVNTGELFF